This TCR beta chain came from a study of T cell repertoires in cytomegalovirus infection. Study information: CMV infection together with matching HLA type was indicated by public TCR beta signatures.

Comment on this clonotype: Its antigen remains unidentified. A read error may produce the germline difference seen at one junction end.

TCRdb fed the reads into MiXCR, producing one record per CDR3 protein. The table includes approximately 750,000 distinct CDR3 sequences, approximately 40% detected once. The study's findings and limits: The response measured ex vivo was dominated by TCR beta clonotypes (HLA-C-restricted and CMV-specific).

This CDR3 is built from 17 residues. From germline, CDR1 is KGHDR and CDR2 SFDVKD. This sequence joins TRBV24-1 and TRBJ2-5; the D is unclear. Sequenced input: PBMCs. The origin of this receptor is a human donor in good health (CMV status not recorded). Some clones in this sample may be carry-over from other donors' samples. The CDR3 here is CAPSDANLGNRQETQYF. The CDR3 DNA reads TGTGCCCCCAGTGATGCAAACTTGGGTAACCGACAAGAGACCCAGTACTTC.